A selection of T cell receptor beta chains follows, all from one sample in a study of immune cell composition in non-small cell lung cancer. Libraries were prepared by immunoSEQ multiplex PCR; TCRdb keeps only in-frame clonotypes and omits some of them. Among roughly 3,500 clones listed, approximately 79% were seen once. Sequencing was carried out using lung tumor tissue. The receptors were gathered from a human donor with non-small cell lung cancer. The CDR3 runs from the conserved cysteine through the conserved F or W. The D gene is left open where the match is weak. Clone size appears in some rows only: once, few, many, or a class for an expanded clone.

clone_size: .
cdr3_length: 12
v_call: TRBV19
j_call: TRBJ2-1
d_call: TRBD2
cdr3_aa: CASTPGRGEQFF
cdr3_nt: TGTGCCAGTACCCCGGGGAGGGGAGAGCAGTTCTTC

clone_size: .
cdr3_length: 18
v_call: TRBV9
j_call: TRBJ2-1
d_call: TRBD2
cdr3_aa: CASSVGGGGAGGLNEQFF
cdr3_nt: TGTGCCAGCAGCGTAGGCGGAGGTGGAGCGGGGGGTCTCAATGAGCAGTTCTTC

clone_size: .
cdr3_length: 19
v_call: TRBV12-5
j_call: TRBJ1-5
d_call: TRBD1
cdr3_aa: CASGLAFWTGGASNQPQHF
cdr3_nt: TGTGCTAGTGGTTTGGCGTTTTGGACAGGGGGCGCGAGCAATCAGCCCCAGCATTTT

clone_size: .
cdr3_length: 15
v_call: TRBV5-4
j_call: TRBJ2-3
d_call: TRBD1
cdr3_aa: CASSTDRDHTDTQYF
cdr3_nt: TGTGCCAGCAGCACCGACAGGGACCACACAGATACGCAGTATTTT

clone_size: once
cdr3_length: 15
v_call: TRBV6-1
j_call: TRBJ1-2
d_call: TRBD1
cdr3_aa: CASSATGQGDYGYTF
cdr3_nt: TGTGCCAGCAGTGCGACGGGACAGGGGGACTATGGCTACACCTTC

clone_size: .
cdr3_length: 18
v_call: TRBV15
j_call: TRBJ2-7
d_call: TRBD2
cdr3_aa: CATSRDYAGGDWIHEQYF
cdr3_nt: TGTGCCACCAGCAGAGATTATGCGGGGGGGGACTGGATCCACGAGCAGTACTTC

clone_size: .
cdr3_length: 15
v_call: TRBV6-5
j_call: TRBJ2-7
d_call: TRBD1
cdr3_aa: CASSRTGIYSYEQYF
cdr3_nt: TGTGCCAGCAGTCGGACAGGGATCTATTCCTACGAGCAGTACTTC

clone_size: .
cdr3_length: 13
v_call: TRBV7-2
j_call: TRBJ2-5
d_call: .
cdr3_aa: CASSLAVRETQYF
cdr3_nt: TGTGCCAGCAGCTTAGCGGTTCGGGAGACCCAGTACTTC

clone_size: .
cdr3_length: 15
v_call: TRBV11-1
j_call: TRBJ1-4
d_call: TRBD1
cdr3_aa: CASSSTGGANEKLFF
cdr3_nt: TGTGCCAGCAGCTCCACAGGGGGCGCAAATGAAAAACTGTTTTTT

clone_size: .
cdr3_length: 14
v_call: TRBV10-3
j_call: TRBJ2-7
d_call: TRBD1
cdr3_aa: CAISGDRGGYEQYF
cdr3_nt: TGTGCCATCAGTGGGGACAGGGGGGGTTACGAGCAGTACTTC

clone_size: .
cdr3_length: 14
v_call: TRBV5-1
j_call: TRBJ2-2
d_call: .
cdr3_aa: CASSVSGNTGELFF
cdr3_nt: TGCGCCAGCAGCGTCTCCGGGAACACCGGGGAGCTGTTTTTT

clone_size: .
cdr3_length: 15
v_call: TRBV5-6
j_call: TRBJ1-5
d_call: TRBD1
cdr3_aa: CASSFGGGGDQPQHF
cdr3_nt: TGTGCCAGCAGCTTTGGAGGAGGGGGCGATCAGCCCCAGCATTTT

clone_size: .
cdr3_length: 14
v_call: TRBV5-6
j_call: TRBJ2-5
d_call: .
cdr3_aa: CASSLGDRKETQYF
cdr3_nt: TGTGCCAGCAGCTTGGGAGACAGGAAAGAGACCCAGTACTTC

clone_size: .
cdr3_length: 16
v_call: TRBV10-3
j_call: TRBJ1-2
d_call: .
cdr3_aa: CATQRDTLIGTYGYTF
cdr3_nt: TGTGCCACCCAACGGGACACCCTCATAGGGACCTATGGCTACACCTTC

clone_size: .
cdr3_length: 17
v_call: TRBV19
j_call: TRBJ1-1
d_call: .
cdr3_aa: CASSIRGIFFRNTEAFF
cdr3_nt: TGTGCCAGTAGTATCCGAGGTATTTTTTTCCGGAACACTGAAGCTTTCTTT

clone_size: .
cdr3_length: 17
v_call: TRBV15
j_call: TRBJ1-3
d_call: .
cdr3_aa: CATSRDKASETGNTIYF
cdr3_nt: TGTGCCACCAGCAGAGATAAAGCGTCAGAGACTGGAAACACCATATATTTT

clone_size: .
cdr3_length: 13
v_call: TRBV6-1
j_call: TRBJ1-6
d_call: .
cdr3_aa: CASTGAYNSPLHF
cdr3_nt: TGTGCCAGCACGGGAGCCTATAATTCACCCCTCCACTTT

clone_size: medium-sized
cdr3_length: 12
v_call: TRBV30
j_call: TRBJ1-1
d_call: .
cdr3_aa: CASQTAGPEAFF
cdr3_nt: TGTGCCTCCCAGACGGCAGGGCCTGAAGCTTTCTTT

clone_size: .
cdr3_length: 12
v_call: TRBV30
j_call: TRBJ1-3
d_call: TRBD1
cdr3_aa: CAWRTGANTIYF
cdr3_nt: TGTGCCTGGAGGACAGGGGCGAACACCATATATTTT

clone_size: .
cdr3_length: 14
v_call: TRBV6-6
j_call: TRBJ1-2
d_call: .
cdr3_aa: CASSYERVNYGYTF
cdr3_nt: TGTGCCAGCAGTTACGAGAGGGTTAACTATGGCTACACCTTC

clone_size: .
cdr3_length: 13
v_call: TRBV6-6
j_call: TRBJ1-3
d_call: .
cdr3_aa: CASSHRDGNTIYF
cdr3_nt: TGTGCCAGCAGTCACAGGGATGGAAACACCATATATTTT

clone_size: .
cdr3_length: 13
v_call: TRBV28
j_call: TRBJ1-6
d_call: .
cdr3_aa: CASRGAAGSPLHF
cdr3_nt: TGTGCCAGCAGGGGCGCCGCGGGATCACCCCTCCACTTT

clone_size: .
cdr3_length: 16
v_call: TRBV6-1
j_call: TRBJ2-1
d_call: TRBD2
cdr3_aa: CASSESAGGSYNEQFF
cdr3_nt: TGTGCCAGCAGTGAATCAGCGGGGGGGTCCTACAATGAGCAGTTCTTC

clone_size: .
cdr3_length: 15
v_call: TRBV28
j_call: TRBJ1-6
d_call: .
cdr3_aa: CATAGGVAYNSPLHF
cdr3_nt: TGTGCCACCGCCGGAGGGGTGGCCTATAATTCACCCCTCCACTTT

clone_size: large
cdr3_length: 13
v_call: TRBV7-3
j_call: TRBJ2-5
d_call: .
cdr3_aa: CASSLTTGDAQYF
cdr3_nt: TGTGCCAGCAGCTTAACTACGGGGGATGCCCAGTACTTC

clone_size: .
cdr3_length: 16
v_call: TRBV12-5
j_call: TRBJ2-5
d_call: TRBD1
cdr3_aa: CASGSGQGYHQETQYF
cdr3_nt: TGTGCTAGTGGTTCGGGACAGGGGTACCACCAAGAGACCCAGTACTTC

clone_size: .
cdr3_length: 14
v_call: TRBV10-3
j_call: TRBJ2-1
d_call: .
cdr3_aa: CAINEGQTYNEQFF
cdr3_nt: TGTGCCATCAATGAGGGGCAAACCTACAATGAGCAGTTCTTC

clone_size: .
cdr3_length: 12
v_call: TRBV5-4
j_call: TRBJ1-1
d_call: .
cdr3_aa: CASSGGGPEAFF
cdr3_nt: TGTGCCAGCAGCGGAGGAGGGCCTGAAGCTTTCTTT

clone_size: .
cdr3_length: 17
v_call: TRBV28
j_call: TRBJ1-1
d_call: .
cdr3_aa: CASSLRGHRGAGTEAFF
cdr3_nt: TGTGCCAGCAGTTTAAGGGGCCACCGGGGGGCCGGCACTGAAGCTTTCTTT

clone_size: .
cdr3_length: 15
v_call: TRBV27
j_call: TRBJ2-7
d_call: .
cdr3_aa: CASSSIRDSWDEQYF
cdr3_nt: TGTGCCAGCAGTTCAATCCGGGACTCCTGGGACGAGCAGTACTTC

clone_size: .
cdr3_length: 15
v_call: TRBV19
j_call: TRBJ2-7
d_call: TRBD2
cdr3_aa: CASSTGGAYSYEQYF
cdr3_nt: TGTGCCAGTAGTACCGGGGGGGCGTACTCCTACGAGCAGTACTTC

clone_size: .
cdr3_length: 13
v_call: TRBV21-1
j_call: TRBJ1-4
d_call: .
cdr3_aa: CASSEDRAEKLFF
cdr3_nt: TGTGCCAGCAGCGAGGACAGGGCGGAAAAACTGTTTTTT

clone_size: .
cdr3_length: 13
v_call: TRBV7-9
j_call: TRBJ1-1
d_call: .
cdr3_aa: CASSFTVNTEAFF
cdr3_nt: TGTGCCAGCAGCTTCACGGTGAACACTGAAGCTTTCTTT

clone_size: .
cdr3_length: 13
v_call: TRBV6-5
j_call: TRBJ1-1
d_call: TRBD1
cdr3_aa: CASTYTGGTEAFF
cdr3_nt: TGTGCCAGCACCTATACAGGGGGCACTGAAGCTTTCTTT

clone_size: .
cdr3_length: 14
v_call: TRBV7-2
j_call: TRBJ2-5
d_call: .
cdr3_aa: CASSLSSGQETQYF
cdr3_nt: TGTGCCAGCAGCTTGAGTTCTGGTCAAGAGACCCAGTACTTC

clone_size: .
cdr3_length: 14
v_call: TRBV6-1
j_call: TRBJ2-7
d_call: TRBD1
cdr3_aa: CASSFGGTGDEQYF
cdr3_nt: TGTGCCAGCAGTTTCGGAGGGACAGGGGACGAGCAGTACTTC

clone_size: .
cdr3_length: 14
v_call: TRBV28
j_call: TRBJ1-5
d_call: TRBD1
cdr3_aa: CASRPGQANQPQHF
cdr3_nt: TGTGCCAGCAGACCTGGACAGGCTAATCAGCCCCAGCATTTT

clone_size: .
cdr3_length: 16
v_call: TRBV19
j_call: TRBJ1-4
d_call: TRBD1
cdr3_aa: CASRGTGGAWSEKLFF
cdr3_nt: TGTGCCAGCAGGGGGACAGGGGGCGCGTGGAGTGAAAAACTGTTTTTT

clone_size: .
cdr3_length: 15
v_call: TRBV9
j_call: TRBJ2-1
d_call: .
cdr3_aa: CASARDSLTYNEQFF
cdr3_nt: TGTGCCAGCGCTCGGGACTCTCTGACCTACAATGAGCAGTTCTTC

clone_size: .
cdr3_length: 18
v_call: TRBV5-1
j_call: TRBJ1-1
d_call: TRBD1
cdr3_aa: CASSLTGTGGFLGTEAFF
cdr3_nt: TGCGCCAGCAGCTTAACCGGGACAGGGGGTTTTTTGGGCACTGAAGCTTTCTTT

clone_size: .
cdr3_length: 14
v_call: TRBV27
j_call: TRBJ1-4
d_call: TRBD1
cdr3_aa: CASTPTGFNEKLFF
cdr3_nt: TGTGCCAGCACACCGACAGGGTTTAATGAAAAACTGTTTTTT

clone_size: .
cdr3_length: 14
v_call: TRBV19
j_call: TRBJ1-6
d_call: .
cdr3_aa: CASSTTGYNSPLHF
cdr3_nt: TGTGCCAGTAGCACGACGGGCTATAATTCACCCCTCCACTTT

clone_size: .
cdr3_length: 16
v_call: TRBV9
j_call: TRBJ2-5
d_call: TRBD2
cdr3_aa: CASSALDGGGQETQYF
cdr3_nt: TGTGCCAGCAGCGCTCTGGATGGCGGGGGGCAAGAGACCCAGTACTTC

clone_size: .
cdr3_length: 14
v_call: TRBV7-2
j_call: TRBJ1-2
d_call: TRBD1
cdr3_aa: CASSFGTVNYGYTF
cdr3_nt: TGTGCCAGCAGCTTCGGGACAGTTAACTATGGCTACACCTTC

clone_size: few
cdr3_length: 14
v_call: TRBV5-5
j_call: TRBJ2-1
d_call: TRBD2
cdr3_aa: CASSLLLGGGGEFF
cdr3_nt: TGTGCCAGCAGCTTACTCTTGGGTGGGGGAGGGGAGTTCTTC

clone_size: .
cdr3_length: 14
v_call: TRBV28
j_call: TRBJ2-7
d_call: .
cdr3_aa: CASSLLAGTRQQYF
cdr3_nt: TGTGCCAGCAGTTTATTGGCAGGGACTCGCCAGCAGTACTTC

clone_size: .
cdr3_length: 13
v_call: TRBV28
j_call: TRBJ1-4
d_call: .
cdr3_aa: CASRESYMGKLFF
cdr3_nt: TGTGCCAGCAGGGAGTCTTATATGGGAAAACTGTTTTTT

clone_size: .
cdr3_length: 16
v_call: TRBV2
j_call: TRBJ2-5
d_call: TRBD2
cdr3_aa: CASSEAGLAGRETQYF
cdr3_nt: TGTGCCAGCAGTGAAGCGGGACTAGCGGGGAGGGAGACCCAGTACTTC

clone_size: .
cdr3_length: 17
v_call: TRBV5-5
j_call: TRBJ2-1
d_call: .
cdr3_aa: CASSWAPGAGAGNEQFF
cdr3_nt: TGTGCCAGCAGCTGGGCCCCAGGTGCGGGGGCCGGGAATGAGCAGTTCTTC

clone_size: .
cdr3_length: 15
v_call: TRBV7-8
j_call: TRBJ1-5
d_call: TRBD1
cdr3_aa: CASTPDRGLIQPQHF
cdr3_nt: TGTGCCAGCACCCCCGACAGGGGGCTAATTCAGCCCCAGCATTTT

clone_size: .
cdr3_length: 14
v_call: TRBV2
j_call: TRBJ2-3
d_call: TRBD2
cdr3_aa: CASTRGGYTDTQYF
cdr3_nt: TGTGCCAGCACCCGGGGGGGCTACACAGATACGCAGTATTTT

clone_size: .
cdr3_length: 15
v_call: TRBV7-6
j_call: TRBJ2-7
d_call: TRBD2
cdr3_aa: CASSFRSGGRYEQYF
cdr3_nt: TGTGCCAGCAGCTTTAGAAGCGGGGGGCGGTACGAGCAGTACTTC

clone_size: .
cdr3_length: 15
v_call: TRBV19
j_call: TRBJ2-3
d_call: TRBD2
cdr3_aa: CASSKKRGSVDTQYF
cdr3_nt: TGTGCCAGTAGTAAAAAGCGGGGGTCGGTAGATACGCAGTATTTT

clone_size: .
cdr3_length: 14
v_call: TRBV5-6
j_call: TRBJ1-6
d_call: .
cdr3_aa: CASSLRGGDSPLHF
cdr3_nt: TGTGCCAGCAGCTTGAGGGGTGGGGATTCACCCCTCCACTTT

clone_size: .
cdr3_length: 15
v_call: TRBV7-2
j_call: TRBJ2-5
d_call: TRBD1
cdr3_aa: CASSTRTGGRETQYF
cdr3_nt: TGTGCCAGCAGCACTCGGACAGGGGGCCGAGAGACCCAGTACTTC

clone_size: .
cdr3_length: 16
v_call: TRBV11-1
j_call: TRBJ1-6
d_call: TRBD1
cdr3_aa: CASSWGTELNNSPLHF
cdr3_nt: TGTGCCAGCAGCTGGGGGACAGAACTTAATAATTCACCCCTCCACTTT

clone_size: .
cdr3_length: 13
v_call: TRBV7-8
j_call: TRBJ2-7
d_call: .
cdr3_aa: CASSLQGTGQQYF
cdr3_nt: TGTGCCAGCAGCTTGCAGGGGACCGGTCAGCAGTACTTC

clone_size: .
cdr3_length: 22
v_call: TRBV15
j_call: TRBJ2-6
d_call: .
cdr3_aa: CATSRSWMVGTGTISGANVLTF
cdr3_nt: TGTGCCACCAGCAGATCTTGGATGGTCGGAACAGGAACCATCTCTGGGGCCAACGTCCTGACTTTC

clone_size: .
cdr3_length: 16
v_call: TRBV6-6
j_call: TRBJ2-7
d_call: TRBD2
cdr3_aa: CASSYSGTSGGYEQYF
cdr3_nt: TGTGCCAGCAGTTACTCCGGGACTAGCGGGGGCTACGAGCAGTACTTC

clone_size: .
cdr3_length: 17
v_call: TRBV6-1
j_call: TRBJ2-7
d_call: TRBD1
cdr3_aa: CASSEALGTGGSYEQYF
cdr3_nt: TGTGCCAGCAGTGAAGCCCTCGGGACAGGGGGATCCTACGAGCAGTACTTC